The text below deals with one TCR beta chain. PCR employed 60 Vbeta and 13 Jbeta primers. Here immunoSEQ multiplex PCR was the method, and the copy in TCRdb shows in-frame clones only, minus some. The sample has more than 110,000 clones, 75% to 85% seen once; the top ten hold about 3.4%. The sample is drawn from a study of cytomegalovirus exposure and HLA in healthy donors. This CDR3 region has 12 residues. CDR1 is SEHNR and CDR2 is FQNEAQ in the germline V gene (reference sequence). V and J are TRBV7-9 and TRBJ2-1; D is possibly TRBD1 (6 bases). Sequencing input: PBMCs. The sequence was collected from a female donor in good health and CMV-seronegative. The CDR3 sequence is CESRTAYNEQFF. CDR3 nucleotide sequence: TGTGAGTCCCGGACAGCTTACAATGAGCAGTTCTTC.